This T cell receptor beta chain originates from a study of Ad26.COV2.S vaccination and SARS-CoV-2 variants. The wider study: Recipients of Ad26.COV2.S got it intramuscularly, once or twice 56 days apart. Whole-study results and caveats: Spike-specific CD8+ and CD4+ T cell responses reportedly showed substantial breadth after vaccination.

The V end lost 2 bases, the J end lost 9 bases, and 8 bases lay between the germline ends. The CDR3 has 12 residues. The germline V gene encodes CDR1 KGHSH and CDR2 LQKENI. TCRdb's copy holds only in-frame clones and misses some; the assay was immunoSEQ multiplex PCR. The sample lists 400,000 to 450,000 clones; 92% were seen once. Regarding this clone: The antigen is unknown.

Treatment defined: approximately 18 received Ad26.COV2.S at low or high dose, single or two shots; a few received placebo; per-sample allocation not given. Repertoires come from day 63 after the first vaccine or placebo injection. The chain joins TRBV18 to TRBJ2-1; D possibly corresponds to TRBD2 (6 bases). This TCR derives from a person between 18 and 65 years old who received the Ad26.COV2.S COVID-19 vaccine or a placebo. The sample here was peripheral blood, taken in a trial of Ad26.COV2.S vaccine versus placebo. CDR3: CASSPGGFEQFF. The DNA for the CDR3 is TGTGCCAGCTCACCAGGGGGGTTTGAGCAGTTCTTC.